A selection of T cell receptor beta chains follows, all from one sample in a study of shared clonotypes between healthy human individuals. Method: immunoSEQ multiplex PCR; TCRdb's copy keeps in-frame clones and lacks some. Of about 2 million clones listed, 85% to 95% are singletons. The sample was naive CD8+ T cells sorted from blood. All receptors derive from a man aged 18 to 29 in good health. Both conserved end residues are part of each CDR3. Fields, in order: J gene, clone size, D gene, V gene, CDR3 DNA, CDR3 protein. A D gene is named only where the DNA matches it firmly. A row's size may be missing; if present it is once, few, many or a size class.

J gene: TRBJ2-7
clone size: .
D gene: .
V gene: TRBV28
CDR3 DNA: TGTGCCAGCAGTCGGCGGGGTCCCTTAGTCTACGAGCAGTACTTC
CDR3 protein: CASSRRGPLVYEQYF

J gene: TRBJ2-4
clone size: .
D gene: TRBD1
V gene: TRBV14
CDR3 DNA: TGTGCCAGCAGCCAAGAACAGGGGGCCAAAAACATTCAGTACTTC
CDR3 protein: CASSQEQGAKNIQYF

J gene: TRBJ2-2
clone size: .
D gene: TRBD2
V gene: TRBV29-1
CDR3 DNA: TGCAGCGTTCAAGAACCCCCGGGGACTAGCGGGGAGGCCGGGGAGCTGTTTTTT
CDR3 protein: CSVQEPPGTSGEAGELFF

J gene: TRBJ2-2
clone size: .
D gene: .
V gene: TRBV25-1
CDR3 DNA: TGTGCCAGCAGTGGGGGGGGCTCGGACTTATGGCCTGAGCTGTTTTTT
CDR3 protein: CASSGGGSDLWPELFF

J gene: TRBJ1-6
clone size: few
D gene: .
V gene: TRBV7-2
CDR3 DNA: TGTGCCAGCAGCTTAGATTTGGCTACCTCTCATAATTCACCCCTCCACTTT
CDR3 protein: CASSLDLATSHNSPLHF

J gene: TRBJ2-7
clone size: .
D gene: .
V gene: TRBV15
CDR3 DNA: TGTGCCACCAGCAGTCGACAGAACTCCTACGAGCAGTACTTC
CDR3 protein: CATSSRQNSYEQYF

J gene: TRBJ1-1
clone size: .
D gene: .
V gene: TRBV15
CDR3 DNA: TGTGCCACCGGGGACGGAAAAAACACTGAAGCTTTCTTT
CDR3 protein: CATGDGKNTEAFF

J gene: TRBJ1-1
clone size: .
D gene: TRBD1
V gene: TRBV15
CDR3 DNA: TGTGCCACCAGCATGGGGCAGGGGGGGAACACTGAAGCTTTCTTT
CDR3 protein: CATSMGQGGNTEAFF

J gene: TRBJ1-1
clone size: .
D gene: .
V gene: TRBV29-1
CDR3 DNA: TGCAGCGTTGAACCTACAGACACTGAAGCTTTCTTT
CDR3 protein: CSVEPTDTEAFF

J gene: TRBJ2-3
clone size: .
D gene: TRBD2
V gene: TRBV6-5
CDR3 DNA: TGTGCCAGCAGTTTCCTAGCGGGAGGGGTTGCAGATACGCAGTATTTT
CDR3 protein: CASSFLAGGVADTQYF